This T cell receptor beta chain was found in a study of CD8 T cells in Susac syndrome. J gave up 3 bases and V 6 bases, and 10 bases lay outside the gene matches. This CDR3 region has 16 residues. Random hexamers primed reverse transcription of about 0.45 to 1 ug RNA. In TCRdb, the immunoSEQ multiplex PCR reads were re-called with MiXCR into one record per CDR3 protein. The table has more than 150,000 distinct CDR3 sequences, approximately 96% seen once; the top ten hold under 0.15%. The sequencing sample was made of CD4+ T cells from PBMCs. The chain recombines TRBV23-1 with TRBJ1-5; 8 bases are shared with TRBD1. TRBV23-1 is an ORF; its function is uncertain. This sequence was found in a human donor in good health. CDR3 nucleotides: TGCGCCAGCAGCGGACAGGGAGACCCTTCCAATCAGCCCCAGCATTTT. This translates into CASSGQGDPSNQPQHF.